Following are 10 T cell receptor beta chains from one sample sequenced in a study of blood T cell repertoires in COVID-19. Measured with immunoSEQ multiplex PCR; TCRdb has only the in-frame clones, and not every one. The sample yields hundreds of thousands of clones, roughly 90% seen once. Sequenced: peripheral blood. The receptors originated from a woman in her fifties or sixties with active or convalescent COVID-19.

CDR3 protein: CASSLSNPSYGYTF. CDR3 in DNA: TGTGCCAGCAGTCTATCTAACCCTTCCTATGGCTACACCTTC. V and J are TRBV28 and TRBJ1-2; D gene ambiguous. The CDR3 runs 14 residues. Trimming removed 5 bases from V and 4 bases from J, with 14 bases in between. CDR1 is MDHEN, CDR2 SYDVKM, per germline.

CDR3 bases: TGTGCCATCAGTTTAGGGGGCGGCAATCAGCCCCAGCATTTT. It yields the protein CAISLGGGNQPQHF. The V and J genes are TRBV10-3 and TRBJ1-5; 7 nucleotides agree with TRBD1. The length of the CDR3 is 14 residues. Germline values: CDR1 ENHRY, CDR2 SYGVKD. J was trimmed by 2 bases and V by 5 bases; bases with no gene match: 3.

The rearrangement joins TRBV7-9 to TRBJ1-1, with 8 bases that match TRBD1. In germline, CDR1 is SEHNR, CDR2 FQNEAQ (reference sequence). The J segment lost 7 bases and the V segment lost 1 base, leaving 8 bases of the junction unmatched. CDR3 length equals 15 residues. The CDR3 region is CASSLGAGQGNEAFF. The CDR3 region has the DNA TGTGCCAGCAGCTTAGGGGCAGGACAGGGAAATGAAGCTTTCTTT.

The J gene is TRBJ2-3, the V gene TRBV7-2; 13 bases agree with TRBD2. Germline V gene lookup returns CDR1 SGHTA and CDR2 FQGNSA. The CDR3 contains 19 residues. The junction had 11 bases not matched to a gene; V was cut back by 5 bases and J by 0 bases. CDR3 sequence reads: CASSQWGLAGQQSTDTQYF. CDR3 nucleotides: TGTGCCAGCAGCCAATGGGGACTAGCGGGGCAACAGAGCACAGATACGCAGTATTTT.

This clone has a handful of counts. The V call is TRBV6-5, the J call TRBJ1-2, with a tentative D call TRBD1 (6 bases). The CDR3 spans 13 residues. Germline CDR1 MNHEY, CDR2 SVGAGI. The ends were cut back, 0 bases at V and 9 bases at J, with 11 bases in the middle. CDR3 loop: CASSYSAGVRYTF. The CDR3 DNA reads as TGTGCCAGCAGTTACTCGGCAGGGGTTCGCTACACCTTC.

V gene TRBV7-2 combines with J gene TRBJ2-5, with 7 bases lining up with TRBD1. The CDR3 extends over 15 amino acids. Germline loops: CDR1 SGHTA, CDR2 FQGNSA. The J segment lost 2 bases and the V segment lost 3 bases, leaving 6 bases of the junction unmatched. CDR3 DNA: TGTGCCAGCAGCTTGTCGGGACAGCCTCAAGAGACCCAGTACTTC. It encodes CASSLSGQPQETQYF.

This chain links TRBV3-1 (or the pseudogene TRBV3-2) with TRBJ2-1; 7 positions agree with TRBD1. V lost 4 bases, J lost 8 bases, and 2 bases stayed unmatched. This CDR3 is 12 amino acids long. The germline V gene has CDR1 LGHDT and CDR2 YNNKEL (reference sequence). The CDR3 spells CASSLQGYEQFF. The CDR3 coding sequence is TGTGCCAGCAGCCTACAGGGGTATGAGCAGTTCTTC.

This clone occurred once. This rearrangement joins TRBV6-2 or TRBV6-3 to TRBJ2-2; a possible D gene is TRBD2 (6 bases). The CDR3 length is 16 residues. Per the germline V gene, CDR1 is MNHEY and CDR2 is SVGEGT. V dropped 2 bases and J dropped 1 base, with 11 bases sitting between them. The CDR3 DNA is TGTGCCAGCAGTTACATCCCTAGCGAGAACACCGGGGAGCTGTTTTTT. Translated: CASSYIPSENTGELFF.

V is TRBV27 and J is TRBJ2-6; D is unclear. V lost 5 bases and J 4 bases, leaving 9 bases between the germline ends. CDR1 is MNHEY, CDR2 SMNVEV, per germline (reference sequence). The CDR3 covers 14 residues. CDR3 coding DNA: TGTGCCAGCAGTCGCGTGATAGGGGCCAACGTCCTGACTTTC. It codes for CASSRVIGANVLTF.

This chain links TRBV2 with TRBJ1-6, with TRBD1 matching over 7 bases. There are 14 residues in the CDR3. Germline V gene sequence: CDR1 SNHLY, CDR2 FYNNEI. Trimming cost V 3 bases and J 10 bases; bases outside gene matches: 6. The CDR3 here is CASSETGRRSPLHF. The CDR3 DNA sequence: TGTGCCAGCAGTGAGACAGGGAGGCGCTCACCCCTCCACTTT.